Sequencing of this T cell receptor beta chain was carried out in a study of blood T cell repertoires in COVID-19. Background on the study: T cells, B-cell-depleted T cells, or PBMCs supplied cDNA or gDNA.

TCRdb keeps only in-frame clones here, not all; method: immunoSEQ multiplex PCR. The sample has about 89,000 clones, about four fifths seen once. The sequencing sample was made of peripheral blood. The receptor was isolated from a man between 65 and 85 years old with COVID-19, enrolled during active disease.

This CDR3 is CASGLQGPRDTQYF. The CDR3 bases are TGTGCCAGCGGTCTCCAGGGCCCTCGGGATACGCAGTATTTT. The chain links TRBV2 to TRBJ2-3; tentative D call: TRBD1 (5 bases). V lost 8 bases and J 6 bases, leaving 18 bases between the germline ends. Germline assignment: CDR1 SNHLY and CDR2 FYNNEI. CDR3 size: 14 residues.